The rows below give T cell receptor beta chains drawn from one sample of a study of regulatory T cells in long-lasting Graves disease. TCRdb re-called the multiplex PCR reads through MiXCR, storing one row per CDR3 protein. Of about 300,000 distinct CDR3 sequences listed, more than 15% were seen once; the top ten hold 35% to 45%. The source was peripheral blood mononuclear cells (PBMCs), collected at new diagnosis, from a patient treated with antithyroid drugs. The receptors stem from a female donor with Graves disease. Both conserved end residues are part of each CDR3. A D gene is named only where the DNA matches it firmly. Clone size, where shown, is once, few, many, or a class for clones that have expanded.

TRBJ1-1,NA,few,TRBV6-1,TGTGCCAGCAGTCGACCCGGGCCTGAAGCTTTCTTT,CASSRPGPEAFF
TRBJ2-3,TRBD1,many,TRBV20-1,TGCAGTGCCCCTGAGACAGGGCGAAATACGCAGTATTTT,CSAPETGRNTQYF
TRBJ2-6,TRBD1,NA,TRBV5-4,TGTGCCAGCAGATATCGGACAGGGGGAAGCTCTGGGGCCAACGTCCTGACTTTC,CASRYRTGGSSGANVLTF
TRBJ2-7,NA,many,TRBV20-1,TGCAGTGCTAGAGATACGTTTTCCTACGAGCAGTACTTC,CSARDTFSYEQYF
TRBJ2-7,TRBD2,many,TRBV9,TGTGCCAGCAGCGGCGGACTAGCGAGTCACGAGCAGTACTTC,CASSGGLASHEQYF
TRBJ2-5,NA,many,TRBV2,TGTGCCAGCAAGGTGGCAACAGAGACCCAGTACTTC,CASKVATETQYF
TRBJ2-1,TRBD2,NA,TRBV28,TGTGCCAGCGTCAGTAGAGGTGGGGTAGCGGGAGTTCCCTACAATGAGCAGTTCTTC,CASVSRGGVAGVPYNEQFF
TRBJ1-6,NA,NA,TRBV18,TGTGCCAGCTCACCGTTGGACCATAATTCACCCCTCCACTTT,CASSPLDHNSPLHF
TRBJ2-1,NA,many,TRBV7-9,TGTGCCGGGAGGACCTACAATGAGCAGTTCTTC,CAGRTYNEQFF
TRBJ2-7,NA,many,TRBV7-2,TGTGCCAGCAGCCCCTTCCCCTCCGACGAGCAGTACTTC,CASSPFPSDEQYF
TRBJ2-7,NA,many,TRBV28,TGTGCCAGCAGTCTCTTCTGGGCGGACCACTACGAGCAGTACTTC,CASSLFWADHYEQYF
TRBJ1-4,NA,few,TRBV5-1,TGTGCCAGCAGCCCCCTTTTCCCAACTAATGAAAAACTGTTTTTT,CASSPLFPTNEKLFF
TRBJ1-5,NA,many,TRBV24-1,TGTGCCACCAGTGGGCGGAGCAATCAGCCCCAGCATTTT,CATSGRSNQPQHF
TRBJ2-7,TRBD1,many,TRBV6-5,TGTGCCAGCAGTTATAAGGGACAGACCTACGAGCAGTACTTC,CASSYKGQTYEQYF
TRBJ2-1,NA,many,TRBV7-9,TGTGCCAGCAGTTTTGACTACCACAATGAGCAGTTCTTC,CASSFDYHNEQFF